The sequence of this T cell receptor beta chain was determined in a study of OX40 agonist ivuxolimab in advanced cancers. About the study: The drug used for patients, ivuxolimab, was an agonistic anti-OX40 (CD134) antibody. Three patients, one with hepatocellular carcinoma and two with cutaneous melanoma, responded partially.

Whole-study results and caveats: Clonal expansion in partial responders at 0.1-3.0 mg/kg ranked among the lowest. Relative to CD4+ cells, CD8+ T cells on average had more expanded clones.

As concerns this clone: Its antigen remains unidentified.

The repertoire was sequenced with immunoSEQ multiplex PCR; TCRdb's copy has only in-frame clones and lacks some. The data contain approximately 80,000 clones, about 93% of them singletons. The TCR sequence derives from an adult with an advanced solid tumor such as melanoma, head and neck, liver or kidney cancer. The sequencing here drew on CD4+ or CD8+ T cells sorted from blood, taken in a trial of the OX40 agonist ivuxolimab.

The CDR3 protein is CASKGTSGNQPQHF. As DNA, the CDR3 is TGTGCCAGCAAGGGCACTTCGGGCAATCAGCCCCAGCATTTT. The chain carries TRBV2 and TRBJ1-5, with D hard to call. This CDR3 has 14 residues. Trimming removed 7 bases at V and 2 bases at J, with 12 bases between. The germline V gene has CDR1 SNHLY and CDR2 FYNNEI. The variable domain in full, completed from reference TRBV2 and TRBJ1-5, reads EPEVTQTPSHQVTQMGQEVILRCVPISNHLYFYWYRQILGQKVEFLVSFYNNEISEKSEIFDDQFSVERPDGSNFTLKIRSTKLEDSAMYFCASKGTSGNQPQHFGDGTRLSIL.